The sequence of this T cell receptor beta chain was determined in a study of shared clonotypes between healthy human individuals (dated by TCRdb to 2020 to 2021). Describing the broader study: A couple of women and a few men aged 18 to 49 years were included in the cohort. Blood TCR repertoires of several healthy adults were deeply sequenced to estimate repertoire size and the extent of clonotype sharing between individuals. Leukapheresis yielded between about 0.94 and 9.5 billion PBMCs per donor. For each donor, three plates each were used for CD4 naive and CD4 memory, two plates were used for CD8 naive, and one plate was used for CD8 memory. Different laboratories and diverse techniques were used to prepare libraries and sequence TCR repertoires, to increase sequencing depth and limit assay-specific biases.

TCR CDR3 regions were amplified from genomic DNA by multiplex PCR using the deep immunoSEQ assay. Extracted genomic DNA from each cell subset was distributed evenly across all wells of several immunoSEQ 96-well plates, and each plate was treated as a replicate. For sorted subsets, approximately 0.2 ug of genomic DNA, equivalent to 25,000 to 30,000 T cell genomes, went into each replicate PCR. Purified libraries were quantified with a Qubit 3.0 fluorometer, sized on a Bioanalyzer 2100, and re-quantified with the KAPA Library Quantification kit. Every immunoSEQ 96-well plate was sequenced on a dedicated single-read 150-cycle Illumina NextSeq 550 flow cell. The original pipeline was this. Because the immunoSEQ output held only junctional sequences and lacked quality scores, the filtering could not match the filtering applied to full-length reads. Sequences were annotated with PyIR, a Python wrapper for IgBLAST v1.9, using IMGT germline references to assign V/J genes and CDR3. Reads with weak V/J assignments (E-value above 1e-6), missing CDR3, stop codons, out-of-frame junctions, or ambiguous translated residues were removed. V3J clonotypes were defined as sequences sharing an identical inferred V gene, J gene, and CDR3 amino acid sequence. The percentage overlap between two repertoires was calculated by dividing the number of shared unique clonotypes by the size of the smaller repertoire. Repertoire richness was assessed with RTK rarefaction, the Chao1 estimator, and Recon v2.1 estimates of unobserved clonotypes. OLGA was used to compute generation probabilities for all TCRbeta clonotypes that the gDNA method yielded from a few donors. The clones in this table, taken by TCRdb from immuneACCESS, are in-frame only. Not every clone is retained; where verified, under half of the shortfall comes from an unresolved V gene, and the cause of the rest is unknown. The D gene and trimming were derived from the DNA, and the V and J assignments and clone size from that table. This sample holds over a million clones; over 95% were observed only once. The ten biggest clones cover approximately 1% of the sample.

The CDR3 has 14 amino acids, counting the end cysteine and phenylalanine. Only CDR3 DNA remains: 42 bases, in frame from the first base. According to the germline V gene, CDR1 reads SGHRS and CDR2 reads YFSETQ. V is clipped by 0 bases and J by 9 bases, and the sequence between their germline boundaries is 13 bases long. Overall study results and their limits: Estimated clonotype richness was generally larger for naive than for memory subsets. Based on pairwise subsampling, the degree of clonotype sharing among donors was expected to be affected by sequencing depth. Because the study included a small number of donors, the genetic and exposure-history diversity represented was limited. Only blood was sampled, and tissue TCR repertoires likely differ from those in blood. Higher generation probabilities were observed for clonotypes shared by all four sorted-subset donors than for non-shared clonotypes. When a few donors were compared, the shared fraction of clonotypes was approximately 5% for naive CD4, roughly 3.3% for naive CD8, 2.3% for memory CD4, and 0.35% to 0.4% for memory CD8. Incomplete sequencing was indicated by rarefaction of sorted-subset datasets, despite the large sequencing depth.

The donors were healthy, HIV-negative adults with no recently reported acute infections or vaccinations. Every donor was a Caucasian adult residing in Nashville, Tennessee, USA. Magnetic negative selection was used to enrich CD4+ T cells, after which naive cells were positively selected on CD45RA and the negative fraction became the memory subset. Blood was collected by leukapheresis, and PBMCs were isolated by Ficoll-Histopaque density gradient centrifugation and then cryopreserved in liquid nitrogen vapor phase. Analytical flow cytometry was used to check the purity and quantity of each magnetically sorted T cell population. Genomic DNA was isolated from every sorted fraction and measured by UV absorbance on a Nanodrop 2000c. Of note for this clone: The specificity of this receptor is unknown. Per-nucleotide qualities are absent, and no much larger clonotype sits a single base away. The same CDR3 can be traced to other DNA sequences in this sample.

The sequence joins TRBV5-1 to TRBJ2-1; TRBD1 is perhaps the D gene, given 6 matching bases. The source is a man aged 30 to 45 in good health. Material: naive CD4+ T cells sorted from blood. The cell subset or site label, read with the paper, signifies: CD45RA+ positively selected. Here is the DNA: TGCGCCAGCAGCTTGGAAGGGGGAGTCGGTGAGCAGTTCTTC. This is translated as CASSLEGGVGEQFF.